These 21 T cell receptor beta chains originate from one sample sequenced in a study of blood T cells in healthy people across ages. Through a sample-barcoded 5' primer and a J-beta primer mix, a second PCR was run for about 6 to 11 cycles. MiXCR was run by TCRdb on the 5' RACE reads, yielding one entry per CDR3 protein. The top ten hold under 60% of the sample, which has approximately 360,000 distinct CDR3 sequences, more than 45% seen once. Specimen: blood. These receptors originate from a man in his 60s in good health.

In its sample, this clonotype was seen many times. The genes are TRBV7-2 and TRBJ2-3, with 8 nucleotides matching TRBD2. CDR1 and CDR2 from the germline V gene are SGHTA and FQGNSA. This CDR3 is built from 15 residues. After removal of 5 bases from V and 0 bases from J, the junction contained 4 bases not matched to a gene. The CDR3 here is CASSRSGTSTDTQYF. CDR3 in DNA: TGTGCCAGCAGCCGTAGCGGGACTAGCACAGATACGCAGTATTTT.

This chain uses TRBV29-1 with TRBJ2-7; D tentatively reads TRBD1 or TRBD2 (5 bases each). This CDR3 is built from 13 residues. The V gene's germline CDR1 is SQVTM and CDR2 ANQGSEA. The CDR3, as DNA: TGCAGTGCCGGGACCCATGATGGGTACGAGCAGTACTTC. Translated: CSAGTHDGYEQYF.

The J gene is TRBJ2-5, the V gene TRBV11-2, with D perhaps matching TRBD1 or TRBD2 (5 bases each). Trimming pared 2 bases from V and 11 bases from J, leaving 21 bases between. Per germline, CDR1 SGHAT and CDR2 FQNNGV. This CDR3 region has 15 residues. The CDR3 loop reads CASSLSHGGYNEQYF. The CDR3 DNA reads TGTGCCAGCAGCTTAAGTCATGGGGGATACAATGAGCAGTACTTC.

V gene TRBV27 combines with J gene TRBJ2-3; 7 bases are a match to TRBD2. This CDR3 is 16 amino acids long. The germline gives CDR1 MNHEY, CDR2 SMNVEV (reference sequence). V lost 1 base, J lost 3 bases, and 7 bases stayed unmatched. The CDR3 region has the DNA TGTGCCAGCAGTTTATTCGGCGGGGGAGGGACAGATACGCAGTATTTT. Residues: CASSLFGGGGTDTQYF.

The chain is built from TRBV10-3 and TRBJ2-5; 9 nucleotides align to TRBD2. After removal of 0 bases from V and 11 bases from J, the junction contained 22 bases not matched to a gene. Germline V lookup: CDR1 ENHRY, CDR2 SYGVKD. The CDR3 is made up of 19 amino acids. The CDR3 protein is CAISESRGKTSGRFGEQYF. DNA for the CDR3: TGTGCCATCAGTGAGTCTAGAGGGAAGACTAGCGGCCGGTTCGGGGAGCAGTACTTC.

The chain carries TRBV7-9 and TRBJ1-1; 11 bases are a match to TRBD1. CDR3 length: 16 amino acids. Germline values: CDR1 SEHNR, CDR2 FQNEAQ (reference sequence). The ends lost 5 bases at V and 1 base at J; junction bases unmatched: 6. The CDR3 spells CASSVWTGGSNTEAFF. CDR3 DNA sequence: TGTGCCAGCAGCGTTTGGACAGGGGGCTCGAACACTGAAGCTTTCTTT.

J is TRBJ2-5 and V is TRBV20-1, with D possibly TRBD2 on 7 matching bases. This CDR3 comprises 14 residues. V was trimmed by 5 bases and J by 7 bases, leaving 20 bases between them. Looked up from germline, CDR1 is DFQATT and CDR2 is SNEGSKA (reference sequence). The CDR3 nucleotides are TGCAGTGCTCCCGACAGGCTGAGCGGGACGACCCAGTACTTC. Its protein product is CSAPDRLSGTTQYF.

The V call is TRBV7-2, the J call TRBJ2-3; D call uncertain. Trimming took 3 bases from V and 2 from J, leaving 15 bases between them. Germline CDR1 reads SGHTA; CDR2 reads FQGNSA. The CDR3 is 16 amino acids. CDR3 coding DNA: TGTGCCAGCAGCTTTAACGGGCCCCCTAACACAGATACGCAGTATTTT. This translates into CASSFNGPPNTDTQYF.

This chain joins TRBV11-2 and TRBJ2-7, with D perhaps TRBD1 or TRBD2 (5 bases each). Germline-derived CDR1 and CDR2 are SGHAT and FQNNGV. Trimming removed 5 bases at V and 3 bases at J, with 14 bases between. This CDR3 spans 14 amino acids. Here the CDR3 reads CASSPGTAGYEQYF. CDR3 bases: TGTGCCAGCAGCCCCGGGACCGCGGGCTACGAGCAGTACTTC.

The DNA for the CDR3 is TGTGCCAGCAGCCCTTGGGCCAAAAAGACTAGCCCCGAGCAGTACTTC. Translated, it gives CASSPWAKKTSPEQYF. J is TRBJ2-5 and V is TRBV28, with 7 bases fitting TRBD2. The J call may be in error: the DNA end matches TRBJ2-7 better. The CDR3 is 16 amino acids. CDR1 is MDHEN, CDR2 SYDVKM, per germline.

The rearrangement uses TRBV15 and TRBJ2-3; either TRBD1 or TRBD2 may fit D (5 bases each). The CDR3 sequence is 15 residues long. Between the trimmed V and J ends, which lost 3 bases and 2 bases, there was a span of 12 bases. Germline V lookup: CDR1 LNHNV, CDR2 YYDKDF (reference sequence). CDR3 sequence (DNA): TGTGCCACCAGCAGCCGGGACGGCCTCACAGATACGCAGTATTTT. It encodes CATSSRDGLTDTQYF.

In its sample, this clonotype was seen many times. The chain carries TRBV5-1 and TRBJ2-1; 13 bases fit TRBD2. Germline trimming cut 4 bases from V and 4 bases from J; bases unmatched to any gene: 2. CDR3 length: 15 residues. Germline V gene sequence: CDR1 SGHRS, CDR2 YFSETQ. The CDR3 DNA is TGCGCCAGCAGCCGGACTAGCGGGGGTTACAATGAGCAGTTCTTC. Its protein is CASSRTSGGYNEQFF.

The rearrangement joins TRBV5-1 to TRBJ2-7, with 7 bases that match TRBD1. Losses at the gene ends were 0 bases for V and 6 bases for J; bases not matched to a gene: 9. Germline loops: CDR1 SGHRS, CDR2 YFSETQ. The CDR3 is 15 residues long. The CDR3 here is CASSLVEGAATEQYF. The CDR3 nucleotides read TGCGCCAGCAGCTTGGTTGAGGGGGCGGCTACCGAGCAGTACTTC.

There are a few counts of this clonotype. The V call is TRBV7-2, the J call TRBJ2-1; D tentatively reads TRBD1 or TRBD2 (5 bases each). Germline CDR1 and CDR2: SGHTA and FQGNSA. The CDR3 runs 15 residues. V was shortened by 5 bases and J by 3 bases, with 14 bases between the two germline ends. The CDR3 protein is CASSPQRGRYNEQFF. The CDR3 DNA reads TGTGCCAGCAGCCCTCAGAGGGGACGCTACAATGAGCAGTTCTTC.

V usage is TRBV28 and J usage is TRBJ2-7; TRBD2 is a possible D gene (6 bases). Germline-derived CDR1 and CDR2 are MDHEN and SYDVKM. Trimming took off 4 bases at V and 6 bases at J, with 19 bases between the two ends. The CDR3 sequence is 15 residues long. The CDR3 loop reads CASSSTWDSAGEQYF. CDR3 bases: TGTGCCAGCAGTTCCACATGGGACTCCGCCGGCGAGCAGTACTTC.

This chain uses TRBV7-2 with TRBJ2-7, with a possible D match to TRBD1 (6 bases). The CDR3 consists of 15 residues. V gave up 6 bases and J gave up 2 bases, with 17 bases separating them. In germline, CDR1 is SGHTA, CDR2 FQGNSA. The CDR3 spells CASSSQGEGTYEQYF. In DNA form, the CDR3 reads TGTGCCAGCAGTTCACAGGGAGAAGGGACCTACGAGCAGTACTTC.

The chain couples TRBV20-1 to TRBJ2-3; 7 positions agree with TRBD2. The CDR3 is 14 amino acids. The germline CDR1 and CDR2 sequences are DFQATT and SNEGSKA (reference sequence). Germline trimming cut 3 bases from V and 2 bases from J; bases unmatched to any gene: 5. The CDR3 DNA reads TGCAGTGCTAGCTTGGGAGGGCCCACAGATACGCAGTATTTT. Amino acid sequence: CSASLGGPTDTQYF.

This chain joins TRBV12-3 or TRBV12-4 and TRBJ2-1; 11 bases are shared with TRBD1. The CDR3 length is 16 residues. The junction had 9 bases not matched to a gene; V was cut back by 6 bases and J by 5 bases. The CDR3 spells CASSAHGQGANNEQFF. CDR3 sequence (DNA): TGTGCCAGCAGCGCACATGGACAGGGGGCAAACAATGAGCAGTTCTTC.

The table lists this clonotype with many counts. The rearrangement uses TRBV7-6 and TRBJ2-5, with 8 bases identical to TRBD1. The CDR3 is 15 residues long. Germline assignment: CDR1 SGHVS and CDR2 FNYEAQ. V gave up 6 bases and J gave up 4 bases; unmatched junction bases: 10. CDR3 nucleotides: TGTGCCAGCAGGGATCCAGGGGGCGCGGGAGAGACCCAGTACTTC. It is translated as CASRDPGGAGETQYF.

Many counts were recorded for this clonotype. The V and J genes are TRBV20-1 and TRBJ2-5, with TRBD2 matching 9 bases. With V trimmed by 3 bases and J by 1 base, 9 bases remained unmatched. This CDR3 has 16 amino acids. Germline assignment: CDR1 DFQATT and CDR2 SNEGSKA (reference sequence). CDR3 sequence (DNA): TGCAGTGCTAGCTTTGGGGTAGCGGGGGCCCAAGAGACCCAGTACTTC. It encodes CSASFGVAGAQETQYF.

With respect to this clonotype: In this CDR3 the conserved last residue, phenylalanine or tryptophan, is missing, so a read error is likely. This chain links TRBV12-3 or TRBV12-4 with TRBJ2-5; D gene uncertain. There are 11 residues in the CDR3. V gave up 6 bases and J gave up 3 bases, with 5 bases separating them. The CDR3 DNA reads TGTGCCAGCAGCCTAAAAGAGACCCAGTACTTA. It is translated as CASSLKETQYL.